The source of this TCR beta chain is a study of naive and memory T cell subsets. Broader study findings: Possibly reflecting memory cells re-expressing CD45RA, a few larger clonotypes occurred in naive repertoires, especially CD8. Diversity fell and Gini index rose from naive through CM, EM, EMRA.

Two oligonucleotides, mixed equimolar, formed the beta constant-region primer covering TRBC1 and TRBC2. Nested alpha and beta constant-region primers with the SP2 primer drove four PCR rounds on ligated cDNA. One entry per CDR3 protein, called by TCRdb with MiXCR from the UMI-ligation and nested PCR reads. Found here are approximately 140,000 distinct CDR3 sequences, approximately 22% of them singletons; the top ten hold around 0.097%. CMV status came from CD4+ T cell IFNgamma after overnight CMV lysate stimulation of fresh PBMCs. For this clonotype: What it recognizes is unknown.

This clonotype was sampled from a human donor in good health. The specimen was naive CD4+ T cells from blood.

CDR3 sequence: CSARTGYEKLFF. CDR3 nucleotides: TGCAGTGCTAGGACAGGGTATGAAAAACTGTTTTTT. The chain joins TRBV20-1 to TRBJ1-4; 7 nucleotides line up with TRBD1. The germline CDR1 and CDR2 sequences are DFQATT and SNEGSKA (reference sequence). This CDR3 comprises 12 residues. V lost 3 bases and J lost 6; bases outside the gene matches: 1.